These 11 T cell receptor beta chains share one sample of origin, sequenced in a study of T cells in tuberculosis. Noted time point: new active TB diagnosis, blood taken before or within 7 days of starting treatment. Only in-frame clones appear in the TCRdb table, and some are missing; sequencing was by immunoSEQ multiplex PCR. The sample holds tens of thousands of clones; 91% are singletons and the top ten take about 2.4%. Material: PBMCs, obtained at tuberculosis diagnosis. Every receptor here comes from an adult with tuberculosis.

The genes are TRBV6-6 and TRBJ2-2, with 8 bases fitting TRBD2. Germline V CDR1 and CDR2: MNHNY, SVGAGI (reference sequence). The V gene end was trimmed by 4 bases and the J gene end by 6 bases; junction bases not matched to a gene: 4. This CDR3 spans 14 amino acids. CDR3 region: CASSWGLDPGELFF. The CDR3 region has the DNA TGTGCCAGCAGTTGGGGACTAGACCCCGGGGAGCTGTTTTTT.

The chain combines TRBV6-1 with TRBJ1-5, with 7 bases fitting TRBD1. Germline-derived CDR1 and CDR2 are MNHNS and SASEGT. The CDR3 runs 16 residues. The V segment lost 1 base and the J segment 2 bases; nucleotides outside the gene matches: 5. The DNA of the CDR3 is TGTGCCAGCAGTGAAGGACAGGGTATGGGCAATCAGCCCCAGCATTTT. Protein: CASSEGQGMGNQPQHF.

The rearrangement links TRBV5-1 to TRBJ2-5, with D uncertain. V was trimmed by 0 bases and J by 5 bases, leaving 8 bases between them. The CDR3 contains 13 residues. Germline V gene data show CDR1 as SGHRS and CDR2 as YFSETQ. The CDR3 region has the DNA TGCGCCAGCAGCTTGGGGGCTGAGGAGACCCAGTACTTC. Amino acids: CASSLGAEETQYF.

The V gene is TRBV19, the J gene TRBJ2-5; 9 bases fit TRBD1. This CDR3 region has 14 residues. Per germline, CDR1 LNHDA and CDR2 SQIVND (reference sequence). V lost 8 bases and J lost 4; bases outside the gene matches: 8. DNA of the CDR3: TGTGCCAGTTCTGCGGACAGGGGATCAGAGACCCAGTACTTC. It specifies CASSADRGSETQYF.

The rearrangement joins TRBV6-1 to TRBJ1-5, with no clear D. The V end was cut by 7 bases, the J end by 0 bases, with 13 bases between. This CDR3 spans 15 amino acids. Germline V gene sequence: CDR1 MNHNS, CDR2 SASEGT. The CDR3 sequence is CASILYTSSNQPQHF. For the CDR3, the DNA is TGTGCCAGCATTTTATACACCTCTAGCAATCAGCCCCAGCATTTT.

The V and J genes are TRBV10-2 and TRBJ2-2, with a tentative D call TRBD2 (6 bases). V dropped 4 bases and J dropped 2 bases, with 8 bases sitting between them. Germline V gives CDR1 WSHSY, CDR2 SAAADI. The CDR3 is made up of 14 amino acids. For the CDR3, the DNA is TGCGCCAGCAGTGGGACTACAAACACCGGGGAGCTGTTTTTT. This codes for CASSGTTNTGELFF.

The rearrangement uses TRBV2 and TRBJ1-6, with 8 bases that match TRBD1. The germline V gene encodes CDR1 SNHLY and CDR2 FYNNEI. The CDR3 is made up of 13 amino acids. The trim removed 11 bases at V and 9 bases at J, leaving 9 bases unmatched. The CDR3 coding sequence is TGTGCCGGGACGGGACAGGAGGGTTCACCCCTCCACTTT. It codes for CAGTGQEGSPLHF. The complete variable domain, with remaining parts taken from reference TRBV2 and TRBJ1-6, reads EPEVTQTPSHQVTQMGQEVILRCVPISNHLYFYWYRQILGQKVEFLVSFYNNEISEKSEIFDDQFSVERPDGSNFTLKIRSTKLEDSAMYFCAGTGQEGSPLHFGNGTRLTVT.

The sample holds one count of this clone. V and J are TRBV4-3 and TRBJ1-2; weak D call: TRBD1 (6 bases). V was clipped by 4 bases and J by 0 bases, with 9 bases between them. Looked up from germline, CDR1 is LGHNA and CDR2 is YSLEER. The CDR3 sequence is 14 residues long. In DNA form, the CDR3 reads TGCGCCAGCAGCCGAGGGGGTACTAACTATGGCTACACCTTC. Its protein is CASSRGGTNYGYTF.

The chain combines TRBV5-1 with TRBJ2-1; the match to TRBD2 covers 10 bases. CDR3 size: 15 residues. V gave up 4 bases and J gave up 0 bases; unmatched junction bases: 1. The germline V gene encodes CDR1 SGHRS and CDR2 YFSETQ. The CDR3 region is CASSPSGSSYNEQFF. For the CDR3, the DNA is TGCGCCAGCAGCCCTAGCGGGAGCTCCTACAATGAGCAGTTCTTC.

Only one count was recorded for this clone. The gene calls are TRBV28 and TRBJ2-6, with TRBD2 matching over 12 bases. With V trimmed by 3 bases and J by 0 bases, 6 bases remained unmatched. Germline V gene data show CDR1 as MDHEN and CDR2 as SYDVKM. This CDR3 spans 19 amino acids. DNA of the CDR3: TGTGCCAGCAGTTTGGGGACTAGCGGGTACTCCTCTGGGGCCAACGTCCTGACTTTC. As protein: CASSLGTSGYSSGANVLTF.

CDR3 nucleotide sequence: TGTGCCAGCAGTGATCGTTTGGGGACAGGATTGAACACTGAAGCTTTCTTT. Its protein product is CASSDRLGTGLNTEAFF. The J gene is TRBJ1-1, the V gene TRBV6-1; 8 bases fit TRBD1. The CDR3 extends over 17 amino acids. Germline lookup yields CDR1 MNHNS and CDR2 SASEGT. V was pared by 3 bases and J by 0 bases, with 9 bases of the junction left unmatched.